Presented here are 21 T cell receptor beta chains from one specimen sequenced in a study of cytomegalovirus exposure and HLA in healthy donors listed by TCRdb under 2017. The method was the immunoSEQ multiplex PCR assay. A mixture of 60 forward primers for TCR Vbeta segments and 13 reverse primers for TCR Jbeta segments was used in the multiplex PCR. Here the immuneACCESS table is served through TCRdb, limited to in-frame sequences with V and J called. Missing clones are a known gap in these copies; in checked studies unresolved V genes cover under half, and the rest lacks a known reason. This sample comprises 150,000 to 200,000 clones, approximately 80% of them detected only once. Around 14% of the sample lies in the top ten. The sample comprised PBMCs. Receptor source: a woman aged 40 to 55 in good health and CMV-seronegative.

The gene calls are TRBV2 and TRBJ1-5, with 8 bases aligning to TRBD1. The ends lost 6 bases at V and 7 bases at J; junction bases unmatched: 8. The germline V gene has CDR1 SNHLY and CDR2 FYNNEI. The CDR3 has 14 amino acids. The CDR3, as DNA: TGTGCCAGCAGGAGAGACAGGGGTGGACAGCCCCAGCATTTT. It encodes CASRRDRGGQPQHF.

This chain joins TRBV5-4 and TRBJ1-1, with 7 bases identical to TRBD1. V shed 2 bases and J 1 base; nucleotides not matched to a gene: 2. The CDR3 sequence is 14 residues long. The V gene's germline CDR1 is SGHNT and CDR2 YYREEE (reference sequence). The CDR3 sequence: CASSFRQGNTEAFF. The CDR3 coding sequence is TGTGCCAGCAGCTTTAGACAGGGGAACACTGAAGCTTTCTTT.

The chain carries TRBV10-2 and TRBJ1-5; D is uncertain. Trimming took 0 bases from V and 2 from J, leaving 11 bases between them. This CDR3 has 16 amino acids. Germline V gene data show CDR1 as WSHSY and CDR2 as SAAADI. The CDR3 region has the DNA TGCGCCAGCAGTGAGTCGACATTCGTAGGCAATCAGCCCCAGCATTTT. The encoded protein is CASSESTFVGNQPQHF.

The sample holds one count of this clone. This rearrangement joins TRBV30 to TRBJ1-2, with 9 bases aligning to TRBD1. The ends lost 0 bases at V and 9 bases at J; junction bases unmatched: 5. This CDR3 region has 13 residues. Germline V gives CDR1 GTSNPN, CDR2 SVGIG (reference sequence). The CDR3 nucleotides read TGTGCCTGGAGTGTAGTGGGACAGGGAAGCTACACCTTC. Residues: CAWSVVGQGSYTF. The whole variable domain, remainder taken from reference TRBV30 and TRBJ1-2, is SQTIHQWPATLVQPVGSPLSLECTVEGTSNPNLYWYRQAAGRGLQLLFYSVGIGQISSEVPQNLSASRPQDRQFILSSKKLLLSDSGFYLCAWSVVGQGSYTFGSGTRLTVV.

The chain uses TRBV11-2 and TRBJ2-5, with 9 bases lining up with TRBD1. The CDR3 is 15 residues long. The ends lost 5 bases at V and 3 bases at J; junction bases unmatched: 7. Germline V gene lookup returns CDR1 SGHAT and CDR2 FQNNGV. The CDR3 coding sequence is TGTGCCAGCAGCCCGGACAGGGGCGGAAAAGAGACCCAGTACTTC. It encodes CASSPDRGGKETQYF.

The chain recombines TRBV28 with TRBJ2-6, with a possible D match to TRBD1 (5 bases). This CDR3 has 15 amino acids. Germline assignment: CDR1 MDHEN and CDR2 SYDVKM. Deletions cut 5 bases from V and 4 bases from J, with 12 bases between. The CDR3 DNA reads TGTGCCAGCAGTCGTGGGGCTCTGGGGGCCAACGTCCTGACTTTC. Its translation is CASSRGALGANVLTF.

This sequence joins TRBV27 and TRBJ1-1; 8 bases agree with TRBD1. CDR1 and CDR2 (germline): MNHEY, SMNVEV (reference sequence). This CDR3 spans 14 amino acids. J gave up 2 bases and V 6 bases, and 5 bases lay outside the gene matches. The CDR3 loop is CASRKDRVNTEAFF. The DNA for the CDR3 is TGTGCCAGCAGGAAGGACAGGGTTAACACTGAAGCTTTCTTT.

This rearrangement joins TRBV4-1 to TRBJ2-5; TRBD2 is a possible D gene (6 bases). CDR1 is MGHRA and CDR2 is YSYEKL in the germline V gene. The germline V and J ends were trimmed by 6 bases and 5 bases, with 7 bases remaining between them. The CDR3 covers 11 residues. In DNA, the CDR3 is TGCGCCAGCAGACGGGGGGAGACCCAGTACTTC. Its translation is CASRRGETQYF.

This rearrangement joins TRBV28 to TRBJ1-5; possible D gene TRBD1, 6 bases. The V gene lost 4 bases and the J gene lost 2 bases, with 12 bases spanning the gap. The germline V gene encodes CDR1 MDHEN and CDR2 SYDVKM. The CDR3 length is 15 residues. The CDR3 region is CASSSRGFGNQPQHF. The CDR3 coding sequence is TGTGCCAGCAGTTCAAGGGGGTTTGGCAATCAGCCCCAGCATTTT.

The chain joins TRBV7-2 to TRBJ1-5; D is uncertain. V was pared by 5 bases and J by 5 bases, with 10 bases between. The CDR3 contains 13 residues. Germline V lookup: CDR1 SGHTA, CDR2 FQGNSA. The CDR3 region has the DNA TGTGCCAGCAGCCTCGCACTAGATCAGCCCCAGCATTTT. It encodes CASSLALDQPQHF.

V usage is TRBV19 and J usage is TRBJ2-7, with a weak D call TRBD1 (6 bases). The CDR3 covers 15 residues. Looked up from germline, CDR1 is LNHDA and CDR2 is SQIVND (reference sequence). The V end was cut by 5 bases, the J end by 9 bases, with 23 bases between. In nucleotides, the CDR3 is TGTGCCAGTAGTGTCACTAACCGGGACAACGTGGTGCAGTACTTC. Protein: CASSVTNRDNVVQYF. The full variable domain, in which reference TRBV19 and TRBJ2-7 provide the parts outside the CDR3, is DGGITQSPKYLFRKEGQNVTLSCEQNLNHDAMYWYRQDPGQGLRLIYYSQIVNDFQKGDIAEGYSVSREKKESFPLTVTSAQKNPTAFYLCASSVTNRDNVVQYFGPGTRLTVT.

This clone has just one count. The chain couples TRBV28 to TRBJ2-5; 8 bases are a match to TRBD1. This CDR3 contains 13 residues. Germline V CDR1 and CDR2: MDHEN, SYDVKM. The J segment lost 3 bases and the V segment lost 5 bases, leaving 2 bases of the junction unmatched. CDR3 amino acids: CASSPGQEETQYF. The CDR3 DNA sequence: TGTGCCAGCAGTCCGGGACAGGAAGAGACCCAGTACTTC.

The chain's CDR3 is CASSDTAAPSDEQFF. CDR3 in DNA: TGTGCCAGCAGTGACACGGCGGCCCCCTCGGATGAGCAGTTCTTC. The chain has TRBV6-4 and TRBJ2-1, with D unresolved. The CDR3 sequence is 15 residues long. Looked up from germline, CDR1 is MRHNA and CDR2 is SNTAGT. Trimming shortened V by 2 bases and J by 8 bases, and 16 bases separated the two germline ends.

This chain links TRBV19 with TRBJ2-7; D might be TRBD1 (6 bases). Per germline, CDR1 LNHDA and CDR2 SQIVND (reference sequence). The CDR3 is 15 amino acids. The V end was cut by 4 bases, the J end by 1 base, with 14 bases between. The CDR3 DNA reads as TGTGCCAGTAGTACCGGGACATCCTTTTCCTACGAGCAGTACTTC. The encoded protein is CASSTGTSFSYEQYF.

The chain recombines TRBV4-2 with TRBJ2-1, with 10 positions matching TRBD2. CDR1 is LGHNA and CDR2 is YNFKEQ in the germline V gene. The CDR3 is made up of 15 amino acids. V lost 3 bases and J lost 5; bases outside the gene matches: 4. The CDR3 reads CASSHRSGRDNEQFF. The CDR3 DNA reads TGTGCCAGCAGCCATAGGAGCGGGAGGGACAATGAGCAGTTCTTC.

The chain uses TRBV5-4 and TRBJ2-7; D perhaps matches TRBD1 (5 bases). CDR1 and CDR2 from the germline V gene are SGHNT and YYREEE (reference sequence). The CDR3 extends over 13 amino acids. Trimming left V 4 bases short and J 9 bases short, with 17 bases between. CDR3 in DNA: TGTGCCAGCAGCGGCAGACAGAGTTTGGTGCAGTACTTC. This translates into CASSGRQSLVQYF.

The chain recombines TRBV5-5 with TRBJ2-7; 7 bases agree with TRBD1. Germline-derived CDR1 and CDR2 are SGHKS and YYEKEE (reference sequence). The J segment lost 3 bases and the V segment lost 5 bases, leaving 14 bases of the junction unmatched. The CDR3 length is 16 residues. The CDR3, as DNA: TGTGCCAGCAGTTTTAGACAGGGCCCCCTTAACTACGAGCAGTACTTC. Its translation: CASSFRQGPLNYEQYF.

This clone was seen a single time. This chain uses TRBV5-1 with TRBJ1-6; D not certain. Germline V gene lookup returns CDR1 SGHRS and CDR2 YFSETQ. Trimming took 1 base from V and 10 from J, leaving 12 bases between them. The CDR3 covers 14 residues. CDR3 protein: CASSLSEGSSPLHF. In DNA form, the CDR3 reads TGCGCCAGCAGCTTGTCCGAGGGAAGCTCACCCCTCCACTTT.

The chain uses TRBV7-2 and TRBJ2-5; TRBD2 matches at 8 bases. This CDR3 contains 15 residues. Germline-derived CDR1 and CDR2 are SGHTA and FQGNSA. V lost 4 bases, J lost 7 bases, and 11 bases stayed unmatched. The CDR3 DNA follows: TGTGCCAGCAGCTCCGGACTAGCTGAGAGAGGGACCCAGTACTTC. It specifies CASSSGLAERGTQYF.

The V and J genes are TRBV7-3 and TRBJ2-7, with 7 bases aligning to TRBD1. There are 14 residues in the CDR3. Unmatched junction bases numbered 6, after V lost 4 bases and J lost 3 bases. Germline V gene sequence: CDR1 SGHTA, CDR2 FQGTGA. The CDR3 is CASSSAGGGYEQYF. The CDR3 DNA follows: TGTGCCAGCAGCTCTGCAGGGGGTGGCTACGAGCAGTACTTC. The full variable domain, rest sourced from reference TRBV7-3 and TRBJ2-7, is GAGVSQTPSNKVTEKGKYVELRCDPISGHTALYWYRQSLGQGPEFLIYFQGTGAADDSGLPNDRFFAVRPEGSVSTLKIQRTERGDSAVYLCASSSAGGGYEQYFGPGTRLTVT.

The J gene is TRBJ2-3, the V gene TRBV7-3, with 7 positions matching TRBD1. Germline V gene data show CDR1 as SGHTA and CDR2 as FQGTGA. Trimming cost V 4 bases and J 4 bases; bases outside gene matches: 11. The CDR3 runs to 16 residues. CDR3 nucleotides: TGTGCCAGCAGCTACCACCGAGGGCAGGGGGCAGATACGCAGTATTTT. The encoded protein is CASSYHRGQGADTQYF.